The 8 T cell receptor beta chains below were found in one sample sequenced in a study of response to subunit inactivated influenza vaccine. TCRdb itself ran the RT-PCR reads through MiXCR, one entry per CDR3 protein. The sample has roughly 540,000 distinct CDR3 sequences; roughly 25% are singletons. These data were also filed under a second study, of T cells expressing NK-cell markers. That source reports: TCR beta cDNA was generated via 5'RACE template switching incorporating UMIs.

Sequenced here: CD4+ T cells sorted from PBMCs, sampled roughly 13 days after vaccination. The receptors originated from a man between 45 and 60 years old who received an inactivated influenza vaccine.

This clonotype was seen a handful of times. The rearrangement links TRBV6-2 or TRBV6-3 to TRBJ1-5, with D uncertain. CDR1 and CDR2 (germline): MNHEY, SVGEGT. V lost 4 bases and J 0 bases, leaving 10 bases between the germline ends. The CDR3 totals 15 residues. The CDR3: CASSSDGPSNQPQHF. DNA of the CDR3: TGTGCCAGCAGTTCGGACGGTCCTAGCAATCAGCCCCAGCATTTT.

This clonotype was seen only a few times. This chain connects TRBV28 to TRBJ1-1; unclear D gene. V lost 7 bases and J lost 1, with 19 bases in between. The germline gives CDR1 MDHEN, CDR2 SYDVKM. The CDR3 totals 16 residues. Here the CDR3 DNA reads TGTGCCAGCACCTTAGCGGGAGGTACATGGAACACTGAAGCTTTCTTT. Translated, it gives CASTLAGGTWNTEAFF.

V gene TRBV20-1 combines with J gene TRBJ2-2, with 7 bases that match TRBD2. The CDR3 runs to 16 residues. V was pared by 6 bases and J by 3 bases, with 13 bases of the junction left unmatched. Germline-derived CDR1 and CDR2 are DFQATT and SNEGSKA (reference sequence). The CDR3 DNA follows: TGCAGTGCCCTCGGACGGGGGGACGCTGACACCGGGGAGCTGTTTTTT. It yields the protein CSALGRGDADTGELFF.

This clonotype came up many times. The rearrangement uses TRBV12-3 or TRBV12-4 and TRBJ2-3, with no clear D. The CDR3 extends over 15 amino acids. Deletions cut 2 bases from V and 2 bases from J, with 11 bases between. CDR3 sequence reads: CASSLNLQFTDTQYF. The CDR3 DNA reads as TGTGCCAGCAGTTTAAATCTGCAGTTCACAGATACGCAGTATTTT.

This clonotype was seen a few times. The chain has TRBV12-3 or TRBV12-4 and TRBJ1-6; D gene uncertain. The CDR3 length is 13 residues. Trimming removed 3 bases at V and 9 bases at J, with 9 bases between. The CDR3 sequence: CASSFRTSSPLHF. CDR3 bases: TGTGCCAGCAGTTTTAGGACTTCTTCACCCCTCCACTTT.

This clonotype was observed at least ten times. The genes are TRBV12-3 or TRBV12-4 and TRBJ1-4, with 7 bases lining up with TRBD1. The CDR3 length is 12 residues. V lost 8 bases and J lost 8; bases outside the gene matches: 5. CDR3 amino acids: CASQGVGEKLFF. The CDR3 bases are TGTGCCAGCCAGGGGGTTGGGGAAAAACTGTTTTTT.

J is TRBJ2-5 and V is TRBV29-1; D uncertain. Trimming pared 2 bases from V and 5 bases from J, leaving 12 bases between. Per the germline V gene, CDR1 is SQVTM and CDR2 is ANQGSEA. This CDR3 region has 13 residues. The CDR3 region has the DNA TGCAGCGTTGAATTCTCCTCGACCGAGACCCAGTACTTC. As protein: CSVEFSSTETQYF.

The table lists this clonotype with a few counts. The chain is built from TRBV7-9 and TRBJ2-5; D unresolved. Trimming left V 0 bases short and J 1 base short, with 12 bases between. This CDR3 spans 16 amino acids. Germline values: CDR1 SEHNR, CDR2 FQNEAQ (reference sequence). CDR3 nucleotides: TGTGCCAGCAGCTTAGCTGGGGTATTAGCCCAAGAGACCCAGTACTTC. Its protein product is CASSLAGVLAQETQYF.